Listed below are T cell receptor beta chains from one sample, sequenced in a study of pediatric ulcerative colitis. The assay was immunoSEQ multiplex PCR, and TCRdb's table has in-frame clones only and misses some. The sample contains tens of thousands of clones, about 80% of which appear only once. The sample taken for sequencing was gut tissue. These receptors originate from a boy between 10 and 17 years old with moderate ulcerative colitis. CDR3s include the opening cysteine and the closing phenylalanine or tryptophan. D genes are given only for firm matches. Clone size is given for some rows only: seen once, a few or many times, or a class if the clone is expanded.

TRBV28	TRBJ2-3	.	TRBD2	TGTGCCAGCTCATGGAGCGGGGGACCAGATACGCAGTATTTT	CASSWSGGPDTQYF
TRBV30	TRBJ1-1	.	.	TGTGCCTGGACAAGAAGGGGGTACACTGAAGCTTTCTTT	CAWTRRGYTEAFF
TRBV7-8	TRBJ2-5	.	TRBD2	TGTGCCAGCAGCAGCGAAACTAGCGGGGGTGAGACCCAGTACTTC	CASSSETSGGETQYF
TRBV5-5	TRBJ1-6	few	.	TGTGCCAGCAGCTCCCAGGGTACTGATTCACCCCTCCACTTT	CASSSQGTDSPLHF
TRBV27	TRBJ2-3	.	.	TGTGCCAGCAGTTCAGGTTGGCGTGCACTAGCAAGGGATACGCAGTATTTT	CASSSGWRALARDTQYF
TRBV15	TRBJ1-1	.	.	TGTGCCACCTCGCTGGGAACTGAAGCTTTCTTT	CATSLGTEAFF
TRBV30	TRBJ2-1	.	.	TGTGCCTGGAGCAGACAGTTTGGGTCCTACAATGAGCAGTTCTTC	CAWSRQFGSYNEQFF
TRBV11-3	TRBJ2-5	.	.	TGTGCCAGCAGCCTCTTTGGGGGGAGAGAGACCCAGTACTTC	CASSLFGGRETQYF
TRBV6-5	TRBJ1-2	.	TRBD1	TGTGCCAGCAGGACAGGGGGCGCGGGCTACACCTTC	CASRTGGAGYTF
TRBV6-5	TRBJ2-7	.	.	TGTGCCAGCAGTTACTCGCAGGGGAGCTACGAGCAGTACTTC	CASSYSQGSYEQYF
TRBV10-2	TRBJ1-4	.	.	TGCGCCAGCGGATTACAGGGTTCCGGGGAAAAACTGTTTTTT	CASGLQGSGEKLFF
TRBV5-6	TRBJ2-7	.	.	TGTGCCAGCAGCATGCAGGGTAGCTCCTACGAGCAGTACTTC	CASSMQGSSYEQYF
TRBV10-3	TRBJ2-3	.	TRBD2	TGTGCCATCAGTGCCCATCTTGGGGGGGAAGATACGCAGTATTTT	CAISAHLGGEDTQYF
TRBV7-3	TRBJ2-5	.	.	TGTGCCAGCAGCTTAACGTTTGGGTACCAAGAGACCCAGTACTTC	CASSLTFGYQETQYF
TRBV7-8	TRBJ2-3	.	TRBD2	TGTGCCAGCAGCTTAGGAACCGGGACTAGCCGGACAGATACGCAGTATTTT	CASSLGTGTSRTDTQYF
TRBV18	TRBJ2-7	medium-sized	.	TGTGCCAGCTCATACCGGGACGGCTACGAGCAGTACTTC	CASSYRDGYEQYF
TRBV13	TRBJ1-6	once	.	TGTGCCAGCAGCTTCTTAGCCCGGGACCGTTATAATTCACCCCTCCACTTT	CASSFLARDRYNSPLHF
TRBV7-9	TRBJ2-1	.	.	TGTGCCAGCAGCTCCTCGCGGAGTGAGCAGTTCTTC	CASSSSRSEQFF
TRBV5-1	TRBJ2-1	medium-sized	TRBD1	TGCGCCAGCAGCAGGAATATTCAGACAGGGGGCGATGAGCAGTTCTTC	CASSRNIQTGGDEQFF
TRBV6-5	TRBJ1-6	few	.	TGTGCCAGCAGTTACGCTTCAGGGGCCAATTCACCCCTCCACTTT	CASSYASGANSPLHF
TRBV7-3	TRBJ2-3	.	.	TGTGCCAGCAGCTTAAGCGCAGGGCCCAGCACAGATACGCAGTATTTT	CASSLSAGPSTDTQYF
TRBV7-9	TRBJ2-5	.	.	TGTGCCAGCACCTTACAAGAGACCCAGTACTTC	CASTLQETQYF
TRBV19	TRBJ2-3	few	TRBD1	TGTGCCAGTAGTTTACCGACAGGGACCGGCACAGATACGCAGTATTTT	CASSLPTGTGTDTQYF
TRBV7-6	TRBJ2-3	.	TRBD2	TGTGCCAGCAGCTTAGTGTCTAGCGGGGGGCGGGCAGATACGCAGTATTTT	CASSLVSSGGRADTQYF
TRBV6-1	TRBJ2-2	.	TRBD2	TGTGCCAGCAGTGGCGGACTAGCGGCGAACACCGGGGAGCTGTTTTTT	CASSGGLAANTGELFF
TRBV15	TRBJ2-7	.	TRBD2	TGTGCCACCACCCAACTAGCGGTCCGGGATGAGCAGTACTTC	CATTQLAVRDEQYF
TRBV7-2	TRBJ1-6	.	.	TGTGCCAGCAGCTTAGACATCAATTCACCCCTCCACTTT	CASSLDINSPLHF
TRBV7-8	TRBJ1-1	.	.	TGTGCCAGCAGCTCCCGGGTAGGGGCAGCTTTCTTT	CASSSRVGAAFF
TRBV6-1	TRBJ1-2	.	.	TGTGCCAGCAACCCGGGGACACCAAACTATGGCTACACCTTC	CASNPGTPNYGYTF